These 15 T cell receptor beta chains originate from one sample sequenced in a study of early T cells in non-severe SARS-CoV-2 infection (dated by TCRdb to about 2021). The library was made by 5' RACE. These reads were obtained on a NextSeq 500. TCRdb cleaned the public reads at Q25 with fastp, built clones with MiXCR and kept in-frame beta chains. Rows with one shared CDR3 protein collapse into an entry with the most common genes and DNA. The sample contains tens of thousands of distinct CDR3 sequences, over 9% of them found a single time. The ten most abundant clones make up about 12% of the sample. Material: whole blood, obtained at baseline. These receptors came from an adult who was a healthcare worker with PCR-confirmed SARS-CoV-2 infection or an uninfected control (not recorded which).

This clonotype was counted only a few times. The chain employs TRBV7-6 and TRBJ2-7; D possibly uses TRBD1 or TRBD2 (5 bases each). Germline V gives CDR1 SGHVS, CDR2 FNYEAQ. Trimming pared 4 bases from V and 3 bases from J, leaving 19 bases between. The CDR3 has 16 residues. Written as DNA, the CDR3 is TGTGCCAGCAGCTACGGGCCTCAGGCTGGGGGCTACGAGCAGTACTTC. Translated: CASSYGPQAGGYEQYF. Supplemented by reference TRBV7-6 and TRBJ2-7, the full variable domain reads GAGVSQSPRYKVTKRGQDVALRCDPISGHVSLYWYRQALGQGPEFLTYFNYEAQQDKSGLPNDRFSAERPEGSISTLTIQRTEQRDSAMYRCASSYGPQAGGYEQYFGPGTRLTVT.

This clonotype was observed a handful of times. The gene calls are TRBV25-1 and TRBJ1-6, with D perhaps TRBD1 (6 bases). The CDR3 runs to 15 residues. Trimming pared 0 bases from V and 14 bases from J, leaving 17 bases between. Per the germline V gene, CDR1 is MGHDK and CDR2 is SYGVNS. CDR3 DNA: TGTGCCAGCAGTGAATATAAGGGGGGGGATGAGGCCCTCCACTTT. This sequence encodes CASSEYKGGDEALHF. Combining the CDR3 with reference TRBV25-1 and TRBJ1-6 gives the whole variable domain EADIYQTPRYLVIGTGKKITLECSQTMGHDKMYWYQQDPGMELHLIHYSYGVNSTEKGDLSSESTVSRIRTEHFPLTLESARPSHTSQYLCASSEYKGGDEALHFGNGTRLTVT.

This clonotype was found a few times. The CDR3 protein is CASSSQTWDYEQYF. The CDR3 DNA is TGTGCCAGCAGCTCTCAGACGTGGGACTACGAGCAGTACTTC. The chain recombines TRBV11-2 with TRBJ2-7; no definite D call. CDR1 is SGHAT and CDR2 is FQNNGV in the germline V gene. V shed 4 bases and J shed 3 bases, with 13 bases lying between them. The CDR3 loop spans 14 amino acids.

About this clonotype itself: A much bigger clone sits one base away, suggesting this may be a read error. The chain combines TRBV10-3 with TRBJ1-4; D may be TRBD1 (6 bases). The length of the CDR3 is 14 residues. CDR1 and CDR2 from the germline V gene are ENHRY and SYGVKD. In DNA, the CDR3 is TGTACCATCAGTGAAGGGGGAGTGAATGAAAAACTGTTTTTT. Amino acid sequence: CTISEGGVNEKLFF.

This chain uses TRBV28 with TRBJ2-3; 9 nucleotides agree with TRBD1. Trimming took 0 bases from V and 0 from J; bases not matched to a gene: 1. CDR1 MDHEN and CDR2 SYDVKM come from the germline V gene. CDR3 length: 16 amino acids. The chain's CDR3 is CASSLWGTGSTDTQYF. The CDR3 bases are TGTGCCAGCAGTTTATGGGGGACAGGGAGCACAGATACGCAGTATTTT.

V is TRBV18 and J is TRBJ2-6; D is unclear. V lost 2 bases and J lost 0, with 14 bases in between. CDR1 and CDR2 from the germline V gene are KGHSH and LQKENI. The CDR3 spans 18 residues. The CDR3 sequence is CASSPNTIGVSGANVLTF. CDR3 DNA: TGTGCCAGCTCACCAAACACTATAGGAGTCTCTGGGGCCAACGTCCTGACTTTC.

This clonotype was recorded a few times. This chain uses TRBV2 with TRBJ1-3; possible D gene TRBD1, 6 bases. V lost 5 bases to trimming and J lost 1 base, with 9 bases between them. The CDR3 has 14 amino acids. Per germline, CDR1 SNHLY and CDR2 FYNNEI. This chain's CDR3 is CASSQGQSGNTIYF. CDR3 sequence (DNA): TGTGCCAGCAGTCAAGGACAGTCTGGAAACACCATATATTTT.

The sample holds many counts of this clonotype. The CDR3 nucleotides read TGCGCCAGCAGCTTGGCCCCCGCCAGGACAGAGACGGGAGCTTTCTTT. Its protein is CASSLAPARTETGAFF. The chain joins TRBV5-1 to TRBJ1-1; possibly TRBD1 for D (6 bases). Germline V gives CDR1 SGHRS, CDR2 YFSETQ. Trimming cost V 0 bases and J 10 bases, with 22 bases left between them. The CDR3 has 16 amino acids.

V is TRBV11-2 and J is TRBJ1-1, with D perhaps TRBD1 (5 bases). Between the trimmed V and J ends, which lost 2 bases and 1 base, there was a span of 8 bases. CDR3 length equals 14 residues. CDR1 and CDR2 (germline): SGHAT, FQNNGV. The CDR3 spells CASSLRGRNTEAFF. CDR3 nucleotide sequence: TGTGCCAGCAGCTTAAGGGGTAGGAACACTGAAGCTTTCTTT.

This sequence joins TRBV19 and TRBJ2-3; D call uncertain. Germline lookup yields CDR1 LNHDA and CDR2 SQIVND (reference sequence). Deletions cut 4 bases from V and 6 bases from J, with 14 bases between. This CDR3 is built from 14 residues. The DNA of the CDR3 is TGTGCCAGTAGTAGACCGGGCCCCGGGGATACGCAGTATTTT. Translating gives CASSRPGPGDTQYF.

This clonotype was counted between two and nine times. The chain recombines TRBV3-1 with TRBJ2-7; 7 positions match TRBD2. Trimming took 5 bases from V and 4 from J; bases not matched to a gene: 14. CDR3 length: 16 residues. Germline CDR1 reads LGHDT; CDR2 reads YNNKEL (reference sequence). CDR3 loop: CASSVHTERGLYEQYF. CDR3 coding DNA: TGTGCCAGCAGCGTACACACTGAGCGGGGATTGTACGAGCAGTACTTC.

This clonotype was recorded at least ten times. This chain uses TRBV6-2 or TRBV6-3 with TRBJ2-1; D is ambiguous. CDR3 length: 12 residues. Germline V gene sequence: CDR1 MNHEY, CDR2 SVGEGT. Trimming removed 6 bases at V and 10 bases at J, with 13 bases between. CDR3 protein: CASSIYYEEQFF. As DNA, the CDR3 is TGTGCCAGCAGCATCTACTATGAGGAGCAGTTCTTC.

This clonotype was recorded a few times. J is TRBJ2-6 and V is TRBV29-1; perhaps TRBD1 as D (5 bases). V lost 4 bases and J lost 7, with 11 bases in between. Germline CDR1 and CDR2: SQVTM and ANQGSEA. CDR3 length: 13 amino acids. The CDR3, as DNA: TGCAGCGTTGCTCTTGGGGCAGCCAACGTCCTGACTTTC. This encodes CSVALGAANVLTF.

V is TRBV7-2 and J is TRBJ2-7; D call uncertain. There are 13 residues in the CDR3. Deletions cut 5 bases from V and 6 bases from J, with 14 bases between. Germline CDR1 is SGHTA and CDR2 is FQGNSA. The CDR3, as DNA: TGTGCCAGCAGCATCCTCGGCGTTGCCGAGCAGTACTTC. Its protein is CASSILGVAEQYF.

This sequence joins TRBV5-5 and TRBJ2-3; 9 nucleotides agree with TRBD1. V lost 3 bases to trimming and J lost 4 bases; unmatched junction nucleotides: 9. This CDR3 has 16 residues. In germline, CDR1 is SGHKS, CDR2 YYEKEE (reference sequence). CDR3 bases: TGTGCCAGCAGCTCCACGAAGGGACAGGGTTCAGATACGCAGTATTTT. This gives the protein CASSSTKGQGSDTQYF. The complete variable domain, with remaining parts taken from reference TRBV5-5 and TRBJ2-3, reads DAGVTQSPTHLIKTRGQQVTLRCSPISGHKSVSWYQQVLGQGPQFIFQYYEKEERGRGNFPDRFSARQFPNYSSELNVNALLLGDSALYLCASSSTKGQGSDTQYFGPGTRLTVL.